This T cell receptor (beta chain) was obtained from a study of blood T cell repertoires in COVID-19. Across under 25 US areas, participants ranged in age from roughly 18 to 95 years. Original data processing: Nucleated cell counts were estimated from reference gene primer amplification. The method was immunoSEQ multiplex PCR; TCRdb's version includes in-frame clones alone and lacks a portion of them. That table supplies the V and J calls and clone size; D and trimming were determined from the DNA. This table has 220,000 or so clones, 82% appearing once. Per the germline V gene, CDR1 is SGHNT and CDR2 is YYREEE (reference sequence). Trimming cost V 0 bases and J 0 bases, with 11 bases left between them. The CDR3 contains 16 residues.

This sequence originates from a woman aged 55-69 years who had recovered from COVID-19. The chain uses TRBV5-4 and TRBJ2-3; a possible D gene is TRBD2 (5 bases). Source material: PBMCs or T cells enriched from blood (not recorded which). The CDR3 sequence: CASSLESSLSTDTQYF. The CDR3 DNA reads TGTGCCAGCAGCTTGGAGTCTAGCCTAAGCACAGATACGCAGTATTTT.